This T cell receptor (beta chain) stems from a study of blood T cells in healthy people across ages. This CDR3 is built from 15 residues. Germline CDR1 and CDR2: MNHEY and SVGEGT. V shed 2 bases and J shed 2 bases, with 10 bases lying between them. The use of a sample-barcoded 5' primer and a J-beta primer mix characterized a second PCR of about 7 to 12 cycles. One entry per CDR3 protein results from TCRdb running MiXCR on the 5' RACE reads. The sample carries 550,000 to 700,000 distinct CDR3 sequences, roughly 28% recorded once. This clonotype has more than one count but fewer than ten. Source material: blood. The V and J genes are TRBV6-2 or TRBV6-3 and TRBJ2-1, with D possibly TRBD2 on 7 matching bases. The receptor was derived from a woman aged 70 to 79 in good health. This chain's CDR3 is CASSYEGGAYNEQFF. CDR3 sequence (DNA): TGTGCCAGCAGTTACGAAGGGGGGGCCTACAATGAGCAGTTCTTC.